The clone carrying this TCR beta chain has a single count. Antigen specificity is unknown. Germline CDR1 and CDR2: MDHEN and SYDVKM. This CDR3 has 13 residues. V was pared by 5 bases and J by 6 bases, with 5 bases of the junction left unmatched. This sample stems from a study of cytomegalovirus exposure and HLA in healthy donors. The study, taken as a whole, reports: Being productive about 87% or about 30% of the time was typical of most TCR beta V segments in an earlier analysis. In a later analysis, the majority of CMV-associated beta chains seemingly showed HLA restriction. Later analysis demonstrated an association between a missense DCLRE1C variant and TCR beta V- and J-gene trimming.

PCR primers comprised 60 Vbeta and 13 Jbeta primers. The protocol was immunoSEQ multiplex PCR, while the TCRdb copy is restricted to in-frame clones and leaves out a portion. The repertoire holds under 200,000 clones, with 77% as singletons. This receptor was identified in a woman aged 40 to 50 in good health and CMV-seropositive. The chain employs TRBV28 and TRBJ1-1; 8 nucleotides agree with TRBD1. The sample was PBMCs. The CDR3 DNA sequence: TGTGCCAGCAGTCCTCAGGGGGCCCCTGAAGCTTTCTTT. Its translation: CASSPQGAPEAFF.